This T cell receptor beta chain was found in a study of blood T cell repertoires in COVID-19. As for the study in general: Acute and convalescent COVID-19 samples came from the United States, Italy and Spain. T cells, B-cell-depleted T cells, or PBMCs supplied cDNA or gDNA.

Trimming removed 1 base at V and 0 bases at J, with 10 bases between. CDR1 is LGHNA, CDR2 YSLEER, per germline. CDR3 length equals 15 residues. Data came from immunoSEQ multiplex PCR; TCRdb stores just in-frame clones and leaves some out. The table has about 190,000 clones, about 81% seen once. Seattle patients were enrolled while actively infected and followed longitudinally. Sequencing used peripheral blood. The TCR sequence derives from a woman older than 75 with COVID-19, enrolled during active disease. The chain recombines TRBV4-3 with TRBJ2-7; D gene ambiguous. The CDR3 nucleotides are TGCGCCAGCAGCCAAGCACCGCAGGACTCCTACGAGCAGTACTTC. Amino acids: CASSQAPQDSYEQYF.